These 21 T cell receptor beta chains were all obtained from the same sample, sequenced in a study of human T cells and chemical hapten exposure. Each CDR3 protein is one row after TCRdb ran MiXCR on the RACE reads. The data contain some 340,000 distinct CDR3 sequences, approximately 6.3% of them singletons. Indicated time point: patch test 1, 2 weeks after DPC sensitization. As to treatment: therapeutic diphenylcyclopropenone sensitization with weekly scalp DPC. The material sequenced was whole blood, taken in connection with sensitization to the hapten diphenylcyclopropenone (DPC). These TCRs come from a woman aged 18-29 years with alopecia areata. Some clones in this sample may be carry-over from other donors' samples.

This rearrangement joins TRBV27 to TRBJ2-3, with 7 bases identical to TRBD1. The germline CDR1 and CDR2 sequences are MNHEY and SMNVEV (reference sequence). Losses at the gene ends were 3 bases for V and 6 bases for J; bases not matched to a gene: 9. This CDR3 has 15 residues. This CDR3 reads CASSFSANRGDTQYF. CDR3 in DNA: TGTGCCAGCAGTTTCTCGGCAAACAGGGGCGATACGCAGTATTTT.

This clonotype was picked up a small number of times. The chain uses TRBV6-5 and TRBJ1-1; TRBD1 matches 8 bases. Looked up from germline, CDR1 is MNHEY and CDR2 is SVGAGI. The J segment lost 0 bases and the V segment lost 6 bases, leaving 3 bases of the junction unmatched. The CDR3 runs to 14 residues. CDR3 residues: CASRAGGLNTEAFF. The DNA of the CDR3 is TGTGCCAGCAGGGCAGGGGGCCTGAACACTGAAGCTTTCTTT.

CDR3 sequence (DNA): TGTGCCAGCAGTTGGGACGGGGGCGCCTACGAGCAGTACTTC. It codes for CASSWDGGAYEQYF. This sequence joins TRBV7-9 and TRBJ2-7, with D perhaps given as TRBD1 or TRBD2 (6 bases each). V was trimmed by 6 bases and J by 2 bases, leaving 14 bases between them. The CDR3 covers 14 residues. From germline, CDR1 is SEHNR and CDR2 FQNEAQ (reference sequence).

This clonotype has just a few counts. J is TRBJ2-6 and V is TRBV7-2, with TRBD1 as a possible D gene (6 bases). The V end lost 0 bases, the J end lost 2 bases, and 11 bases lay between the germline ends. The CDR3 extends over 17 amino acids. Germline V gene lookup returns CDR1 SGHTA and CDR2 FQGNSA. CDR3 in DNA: TGTGCCAGCAGCTTAGCTTTTGGGGGCACTGGGGCCAACGTCCTGACTTTC. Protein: CASSLAFGGTGANVLTF.

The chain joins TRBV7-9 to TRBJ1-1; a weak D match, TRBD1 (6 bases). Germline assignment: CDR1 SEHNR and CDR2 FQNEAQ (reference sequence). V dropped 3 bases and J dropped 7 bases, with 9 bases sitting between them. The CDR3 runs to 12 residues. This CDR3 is CASSFGQIEAFF. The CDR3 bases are TGTGCCAGCAGCTTCGGACAGATTGAAGCTTTCTTT. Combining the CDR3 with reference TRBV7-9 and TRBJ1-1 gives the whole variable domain DTGVSQNPRHKITKRGQNVTFRCDPISEHNRLYWYRQTLGQGPEFLTYFQNEAQLEKSRLLSDRFSAERPKGSFSTLEIQRTEQGDSAMYLCASSFGQIEAFFGQGTRLTVV.

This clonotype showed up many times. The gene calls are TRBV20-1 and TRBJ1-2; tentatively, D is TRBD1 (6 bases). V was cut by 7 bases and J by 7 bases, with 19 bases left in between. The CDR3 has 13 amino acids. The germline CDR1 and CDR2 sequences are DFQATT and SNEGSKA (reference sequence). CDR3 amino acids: CSVGGGDYSGYTF. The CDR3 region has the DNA TGCAGTGTTGGAGGGGGGGACTATTCTGGCTACACCTTC.

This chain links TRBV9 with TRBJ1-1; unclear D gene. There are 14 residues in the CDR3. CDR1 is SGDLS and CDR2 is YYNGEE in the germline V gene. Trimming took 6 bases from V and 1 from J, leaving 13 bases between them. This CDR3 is CASTEGAKNTEAFF. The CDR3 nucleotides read TGTGCCAGCACCGAGGGAGCCAAGAACACTGAAGCTTTCTTT.

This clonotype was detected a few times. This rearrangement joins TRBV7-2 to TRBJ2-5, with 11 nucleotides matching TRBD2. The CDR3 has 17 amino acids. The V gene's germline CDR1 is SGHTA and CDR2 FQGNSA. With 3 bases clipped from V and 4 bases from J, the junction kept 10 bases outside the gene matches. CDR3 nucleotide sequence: TGTGCCAGCAGCTTGGGGCTAGCGGGAGGTTCCACAGAGACCCAGTACTTC. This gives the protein CASSLGLAGGSTETQYF.

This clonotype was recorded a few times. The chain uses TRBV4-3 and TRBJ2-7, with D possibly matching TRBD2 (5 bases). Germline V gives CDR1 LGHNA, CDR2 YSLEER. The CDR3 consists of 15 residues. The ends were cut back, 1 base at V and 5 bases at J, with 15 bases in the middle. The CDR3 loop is CASSQGAGGRHEQYF. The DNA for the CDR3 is TGCGCCAGCAGCCAAGGGGCGGGCGGTAGACACGAGCAGTACTTC.

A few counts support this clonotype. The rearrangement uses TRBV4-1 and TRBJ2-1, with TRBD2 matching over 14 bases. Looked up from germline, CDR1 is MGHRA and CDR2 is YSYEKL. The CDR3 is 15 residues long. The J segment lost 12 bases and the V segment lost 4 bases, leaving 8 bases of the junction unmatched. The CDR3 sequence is CASSPGLAGATGQFF. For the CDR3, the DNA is TGCGCCAGCAGCCCGGGACTAGCGGGGGCAACAGGGCAGTTCTTC.

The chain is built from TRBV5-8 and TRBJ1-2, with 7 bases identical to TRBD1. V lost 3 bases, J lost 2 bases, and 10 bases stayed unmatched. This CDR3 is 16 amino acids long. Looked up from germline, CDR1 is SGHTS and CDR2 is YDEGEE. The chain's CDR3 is CASSWGQPNSNYGYTF. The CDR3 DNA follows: TGTGCCAGCAGCTGGGGACAGCCCAATTCCAACTATGGCTACACCTTC.

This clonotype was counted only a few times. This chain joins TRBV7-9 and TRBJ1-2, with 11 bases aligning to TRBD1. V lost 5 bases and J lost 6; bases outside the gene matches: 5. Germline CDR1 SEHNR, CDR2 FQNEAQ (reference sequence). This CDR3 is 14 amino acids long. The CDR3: CASSAGQGDHGYTF. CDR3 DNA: TGTGCCAGCAGCGCGGGACAGGGGGATCATGGCTACACCTTC.

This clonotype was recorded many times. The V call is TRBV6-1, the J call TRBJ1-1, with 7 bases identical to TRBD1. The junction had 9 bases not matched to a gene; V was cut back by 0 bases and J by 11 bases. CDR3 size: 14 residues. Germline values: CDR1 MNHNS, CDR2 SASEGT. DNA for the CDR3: TGTGCCAGCAGTGAAGCGCTCCCGACAGGGCTCGCTTTCTTT. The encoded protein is CASSEALPTGLAFF.

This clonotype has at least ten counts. CDR3 loop: CASSYGSGGTDTQYF. The CDR3 DNA reads TGTGCCAGCAGTTACGGTAGCGGGGGAACAGATACGCAGTATTTT. V and J are TRBV6-6 and TRBJ2-3; 9 nucleotides line up with TRBD2. This CDR3 comprises 15 residues. The germline V gene has CDR1 MNHNY and CDR2 SVGAGI (reference sequence). J was trimmed by 3 bases and V by 2 bases; bases with no gene match: 3.

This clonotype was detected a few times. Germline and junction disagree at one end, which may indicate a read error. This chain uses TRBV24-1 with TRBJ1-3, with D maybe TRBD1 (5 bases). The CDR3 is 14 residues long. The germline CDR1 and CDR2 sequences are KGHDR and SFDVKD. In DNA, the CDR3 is TGTACCACCAGTGACGGGGCCTCTGGAAACACCATATATTTT. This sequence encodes CTTSDGASGNTIYF.

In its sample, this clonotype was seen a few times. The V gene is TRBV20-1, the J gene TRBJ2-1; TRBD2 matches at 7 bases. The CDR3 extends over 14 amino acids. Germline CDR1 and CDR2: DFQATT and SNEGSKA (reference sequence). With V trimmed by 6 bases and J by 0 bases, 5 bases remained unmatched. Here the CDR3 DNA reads TGCAGTGCCCTTCGGACTAGCTCCTACAATGAGCAGTTCTTC. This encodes CSALRTSSYNEQFF.

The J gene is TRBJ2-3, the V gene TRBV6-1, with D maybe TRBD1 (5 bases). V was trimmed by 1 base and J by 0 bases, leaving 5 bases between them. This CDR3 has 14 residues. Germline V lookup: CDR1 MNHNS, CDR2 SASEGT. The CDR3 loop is CASSEGGSTDTQYF. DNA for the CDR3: TGTGCCAGCAGTGAAGGGGGCAGCACAGATACGCAGTATTTT.

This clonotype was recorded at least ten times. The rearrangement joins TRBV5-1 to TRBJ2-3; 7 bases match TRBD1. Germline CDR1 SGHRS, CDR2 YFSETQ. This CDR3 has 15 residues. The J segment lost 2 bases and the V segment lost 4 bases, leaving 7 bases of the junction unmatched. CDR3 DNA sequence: TGCGCCAGCAGCATAGGACAGGCCCCCACAGATACGCAGTATTTT. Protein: CASSIGQAPTDTQYF.

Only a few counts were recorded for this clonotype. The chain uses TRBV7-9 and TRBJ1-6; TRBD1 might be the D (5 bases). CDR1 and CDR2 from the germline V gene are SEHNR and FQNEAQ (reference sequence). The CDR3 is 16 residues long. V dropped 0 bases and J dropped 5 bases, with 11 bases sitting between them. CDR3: CASSLAGGRHNSPLHF. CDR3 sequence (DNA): TGTGCCAGCAGCTTAGCCGGGGGACGGCATAATTCACCCCTCCACTTT.

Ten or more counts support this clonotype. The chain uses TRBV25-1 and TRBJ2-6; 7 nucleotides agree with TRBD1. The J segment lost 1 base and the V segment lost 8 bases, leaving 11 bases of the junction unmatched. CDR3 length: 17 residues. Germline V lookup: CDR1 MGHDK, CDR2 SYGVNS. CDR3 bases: TGTGCCAGCGGATCCGGGACAGACTGGTCTGGGGCCAACGTCCTGACTTTC. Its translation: CASGSGTDWSGANVLTF.

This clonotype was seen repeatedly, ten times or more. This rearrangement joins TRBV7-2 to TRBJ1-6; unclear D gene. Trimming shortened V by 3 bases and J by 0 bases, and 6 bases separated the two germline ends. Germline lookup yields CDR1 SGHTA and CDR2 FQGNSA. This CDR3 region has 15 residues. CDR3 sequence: CASSLWVSYNSPLHF. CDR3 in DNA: TGTGCCAGCAGCTTGTGGGTCTCCTATAATTCACCCCTCCACTTT.